The 16 T cell receptor beta chains presented below share a single source sample, sequenced in a study of cytomegalovirus exposure and HLA in healthy donors. A multiplex PCR was run with 60 Vbeta primers and 13 Jbeta primers. Assay: immunoSEQ multiplex PCR; the TCRdb copy retains only in-frame clones and omits some. The data show approximately 280,000 clones, roughly 89% seen once. Input material: PBMCs. Receptors originate from a middle-aged man in good health and CMV-seropositive.

This clone was counted once. The chain couples TRBV27 to TRBJ2-6; TRBD2 matches at 15 bases. V trimming: 6 bases; J trimming: 4 bases; junction bases outside the gene matches: 7. The length of the CDR3 is 18 residues. CDR1 and CDR2 (germline): MNHEY, SMNVEV (reference sequence). The CDR3 sequence: CASRSGTSGRLGANVLTF. DNA for the CDR3: TGTGCCAGCAGGTCCGGGACTAGCGGGAGGTTGGGGGCCAACGTCCTGACTTTC.

CDR3 DNA: TGTGCCAGCAGCGGCCGGGACAGGGGCTCCTACGAGCAGTACTTC. Protein: CASSGRDRGSYEQYF. The rearrangement links TRBV11-2 to TRBJ2-7, with TRBD1 identical over 10 bases. The germline gives CDR1 SGHAT, CDR2 FQNNGV. The CDR3 runs to 15 residues. Germline trimming cut 5 bases from V and 0 bases from J; bases unmatched to any gene: 4. Together with reference TRBV11-2 and TRBJ2-7, the CDR3 gives the full variable domain: EAGVAQSPRYKIIEKRQSVAFWCNPISGHATLYWYQQILGQGPKLLIQFQNNGVVDDSQLPKDRFSAERLKGVDSTLKIQPAKLEDSAVYLCASSGRDRGSYEQYFGPGTRLTVT.

This chain connects TRBV20-1 to TRBJ2-3, with a possible D match to TRBD2 (6 bases). CDR3 length equals 11 residues. Germline values: CDR1 DFQATT, CDR2 SNEGSKA (reference sequence). V was trimmed by 6 bases and J by 9 bases, leaving 13 bases between them. For the CDR3, the DNA is TGCAGTGCAAGACTAGTCCCAACGCAGTATTTT. This gives the protein CSARLVPTQYF.

The chain has TRBV30 and TRBJ2-5; 13 bases are shared with TRBD2. With V trimmed by 0 bases and J by 4 bases, 8 bases remained unmatched. The CDR3 totals 17 residues. The germline CDR1 and CDR2 sequences are GTSNPN and SVGIG (reference sequence). CDR3 region: CAWSVSRTSGSPETQYF. The CDR3 nucleotides are TGTGCCTGGAGTGTATCCCGGACTAGCGGGAGTCCAGAGACCCAGTACTTC.

The chain links TRBV6-6 to TRBJ2-7, with D possibly matching TRBD2 (5 bases). Germline CDR1 reads MNHNY; CDR2 reads SVGAGI (reference sequence). With 0 bases removed from V and 0 bases from J, the gap between germline ends came to 6 bases. CDR3 length equals 14 residues. The CDR3 here is CASSYSRVSYEQYF. CDR3 in DNA: TGTGCCAGCAGTTACTCGCGGGTCTCCTACGAGCAGTACTTC.

The CDR3 here is CASSLGTGLYEQYF. The CDR3 bases are TGTGCCAGCAGCTTAGGGACAGGGCTATACGAGCAGTACTTC. The genes are TRBV5-6 and TRBJ2-7, with 9 bases matching TRBD1. Germline trimming cut 2 bases from V and 4 bases from J; bases unmatched to any gene: 4. The CDR3 runs 14 residues. Germline V gene data show CDR1 as SGHDT and CDR2 as YYEEEE. The variable domain in full, with the rest retrieved from reference TRBV5-6 and TRBJ2-7, is DAGVTQSPTHLIKTRGQQVTLRCSPKSGHDTVSWYQQALGQGPQFIFQYYEEEERQRGNFPDRFSGHQFPNYSSELNVNALLLGDSALYLCASSLGTGLYEQYFGPGTRLTVT.

The genes are TRBV5-1 and TRBJ2-7; D is possibly TRBD1 (5 bases). In germline, CDR1 is SGHRS, CDR2 YFSETQ. The CDR3 length is 15 residues. The germline V and J ends were trimmed by 4 bases and 3 bases, with 17 bases remaining between them. CDR3 sequence: CASSPWTNSDYEQYF. The CDR3 coding sequence is TGCGCCAGCAGCCCTTGGACAAACTCTGACTACGAGCAGTACTTC.

The chain combines TRBV7-3 with TRBJ2-7; 10 positions match TRBD2. This CDR3 contains 17 residues. V lost 5 bases and J lost 0; bases outside the gene matches: 10. Germline CDR1 reads SGHTA; CDR2 reads FQGTGA. The CDR3 sequence: CASSGLAVPVGSYEQYF. CDR3 bases: TGTGCCAGCAGCGGACTAGCGGTACCAGTGGGCTCCTACGAGCAGTACTTC.

This clone was observed a handful of times. The chain recombines TRBV4-1 with TRBJ1-1; 8 positions agree with TRBD1. CDR3 length equals 16 residues. V gave up 0 bases and J gave up 1 base; unmatched junction bases: 4. CDR1 and CDR2 (germline): MGHRA, YSYEKL. The CDR3 protein is CASSQDPGTGNTEAFF. The CDR3 region has the DNA TGCGCCAGCAGCCAAGACCCCGGGACAGGGAACACTGAAGCTTTCTTT.

This chain connects TRBV2 to TRBJ2-4, with 9 bases aligning to TRBD2. V lost 4 bases, J lost 13 bases, and 5 bases stayed unmatched. The CDR3 runs 12 residues. Germline-derived CDR1 and CDR2 are SNHLY and FYNNEI. The chain's CDR3 is CASSGAGGLQYF. In DNA form, the CDR3 reads TGTGCCAGCAGTGGGGCGGGAGGGCTACAGTACTTC.

The chain uses TRBV10-3 and TRBJ2-7; possibly TRBD2 for D (6 bases). Germline V gene sequence: CDR1 ENHRY, CDR2 SYGVKD. The V and J ends lost 6 bases and 2 bases respectively, with 8 bases between them. The CDR3 spans 12 residues. Written as DNA, the CDR3 is TGTGCCATCAGCACGGGAGCCTACGAGCAGTACTTC. It is translated as CAISTGAYEQYF.

The chain is built from TRBV7-3 and TRBJ2-1; 7 positions agree with TRBD2. CDR3 length: 14 residues. The J segment lost 9 bases and the V segment lost 0 bases, leaving 5 bases of the junction unmatched. The germline V gene has CDR1 SGHTA and CDR2 FQGTGA. CDR3 in DNA: TGTGCCAGCAGCTTAACGGGAGGGATGGGTGAGCAGTTCTTC. It is translated as CASSLTGGMGEQFF. The variable domain in full, completed from reference TRBV7-3 and TRBJ2-1, reads GAGVSQTPSNKVTEKGKYVELRCDPISGHTALYWYRQSLGQGPEFLIYFQGTGAADDSGLPNDRFFAVRPEGSVSTLKIQRTERGDSAVYLCASSLTGGMGEQFFGPGTRLTVL.

The chain joins TRBV29-1 to TRBJ2-5; 11 bases are a match to TRBD1. The end of the DNA is better explained by TRBJ2-7, so the J call may be wrong. Germline lookup yields CDR1 SQVTM and CDR2 ANQGSEA. The CDR3 has 15 residues. CDR3 sequence (DNA): TGCAGCGTTGTGGGGACAGGGGGTCTTCCCTACGAGCAGTACTTC. Amino acids: CSVVGTGGLPYEQYF.

This chain connects TRBV5-1 to TRBJ2-1, with a tentative D call TRBD1 (6 bases). Per germline, CDR1 SGHRS and CDR2 YFSETQ. The CDR3 is made up of 13 amino acids. V was trimmed by 2 bases and J by 9 bases, leaving 12 bases between them. This chain's CDR3 is CASSFQGWGEQFF. CDR3 in DNA: TGCGCCAGCAGCTTCCAGGGGTGGGGTGAGCAGTTCTTC.

The chain combines TRBV7-3 with TRBJ2-7; TRBD2 might be the D (5 bases). V was pared by 3 bases and J by 6 bases, with 9 bases between. Germline assignment: CDR1 SGHTA and CDR2 FQGTGA. The CDR3 consists of 12 residues. In DNA, the CDR3 is TGTGCCAGCAGCTTCCGGGAAGGCGAGCAGTACTTC. Translation gives CASSFREGEQYF.

The gene calls are TRBV28 and TRBJ2-2; perhaps TRBD2 as D (5 bases). Trimming removed 7 bases at V and 0 bases at J, with 6 bases between. This CDR3 comprises 13 residues. Germline CDR1 is MDHEN and CDR2 is SYDVKM. CDR3 nucleotides: TGTGCCAGCAAGGGAGCGAACACCGGGGAGCTGTTTTTT. Its translation: CASKGANTGELFF.